Sequencing of this TCR beta chain was carried out in a study of OX40 agonist ivuxolimab in advanced cancers. For the study at large: Every patient in dose escalation had hepatocellular carcinoma, melanoma, renal cell or head and neck cancer.

Autoimmune disease history or systemic immunosuppression excluded patients. Study-wide results and caveats: Among the least clonally expanded were partial responders at 0.1-3.0 mg/kg. The authors also found low normalized T-cell clonal expansion in some nonresponders.

Only in-frame clones appear in the TCRdb table, and some are missing; sequencing was by immunoSEQ multiplex PCR. The sample has tens of thousands of clones, about 78% seen once; the top ten hold over 4.5%. Germline V gene sequence: CDR1 MNHEY, CDR2 SVGAGI. V lost 5 bases and J 9 bases, leaving 14 bases between the germline ends. The CDR3 covers 12 residues. As concerns this clone: Its target is not known.

The receptor was isolated from an adult with an advanced solid tumor such as melanoma, head and neck, liver or kidney cancer. The source material was CD4+ or CD8+ T cells sorted from blood, sampled in a trial of the OX40 agonist ivuxolimab. The V gene is TRBV6-5, the J gene TRBJ2-7; D perhaps matches TRBD1 (5 bases). CDR3 amino acids: CASSGASWRQYF. CDR3 nucleotide sequence: TGTGCCAGCAGTGGGGCCTCATGGAGGCAGTACTTC.